The subject of this entry is one T cell receptor beta chain. Its matching antigen is unknown. The repertoire was sequenced with immunoSEQ multiplex PCR; TCRdb's copy has only in-frame clones and lacks some. The repertoire includes about 68,000 clones, approximately 90% of them detected once, and around 0.33% sits in the top ten. Trimming removed 5 bases from V and 6 bases from J; junction bases left unmatched: 14. The CDR3 consists of 16 residues. Germline V lookup: CDR1 LNHDA, CDR2 SQIVND (reference sequence). This sample stems from a study of OX40 agonist ivuxolimab in advanced cancers. General observations from the study: CD8+ T cells were the subset that, on average, had more expanded clones than CD4+.

The sequence derives from an adult with an advanced solid tumor such as melanoma, head and neck, liver or kidney cancer. The V call is TRBV19, the J call TRBJ2-3; 7 positions agree with TRBD2. Sequences were derived from CD4+ or CD8+ T cells sorted from blood, sampled in a trial of the OX40 agonist ivuxolimab. CDR3 amino acids: CASSAQPGLFSDTQYF. The CDR3 nucleotides are TGTGCCAGTAGTGCACAACCGGGACTATTTTCCGATACGCAGTATTTT.